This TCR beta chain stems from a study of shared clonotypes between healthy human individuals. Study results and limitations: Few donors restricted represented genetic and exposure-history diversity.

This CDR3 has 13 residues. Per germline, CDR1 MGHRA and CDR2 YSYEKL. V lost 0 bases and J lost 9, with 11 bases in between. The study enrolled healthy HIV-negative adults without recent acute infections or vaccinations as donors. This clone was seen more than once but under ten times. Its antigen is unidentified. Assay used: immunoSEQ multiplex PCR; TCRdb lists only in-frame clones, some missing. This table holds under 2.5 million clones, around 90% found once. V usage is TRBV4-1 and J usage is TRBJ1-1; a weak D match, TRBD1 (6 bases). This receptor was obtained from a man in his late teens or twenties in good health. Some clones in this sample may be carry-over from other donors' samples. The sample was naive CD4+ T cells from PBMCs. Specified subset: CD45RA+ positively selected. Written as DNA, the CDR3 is TGCGCCAGCAGCCAAGATCAGGGGACACAAGCTTTCTTT. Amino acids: CASSQDQGTQAFF.